The clone carrying this T cell receptor beta chain showed up many times. The source of the sample is a study of regulatory T cells in long-lasting Graves disease. Investigators prepared the TCR beta libraries by applying iRepertoire HTBI primers and Arm-PCR of CDR3 regions. From the multiplex PCR reads, TCRdb called clonotypes with MiXCR, one entry per CDR3 protein. The sample has almost 450,000 distinct CDR3 sequences, over 15% seen once. The time point was: newly diagnosed GD, antithyroid drugs for less than 3 months. PBMCs provided the RNA from which the TCR library was made. The same sample was also studied in work on T cells in Graves' hyperthyroidism and ophthalmopathy. That study reports: Most thyroid-expanded clonotypes above 0.001 were also found in blood.

This specimen was peripheral blood mononuclear cells (PBMCs), taken at new diagnosis, from a patient treated with antithyroid drugs. The TCR comes from a woman between 25 and 40 years old with Graves disease.

The CDR3 protein is CAISEDSQETQYF. The CDR3 nucleotides read TGTGCCATCAGTGAGGACAGCCAAGAGACCCAGTACTTC. The J gene is TRBJ2-5, the V gene TRBV10-3, with a possible D match to TRBD1 (5 bases). The CDR3 is made up of 13 amino acids. Trimming took 2 bases from V and 1 from J, leaving 5 bases between them. Germline CDR1 and CDR2: ENHRY and SYGVKD.